These 22 T cell receptor beta chains were all obtained from the same sample, sequenced in a study of beta chain features in type 1 diabetes. Investigators reverse transcribed all isolated RNA, so they sequenced expressed TCRB transcripts. Clones were sequenced by immunoSEQ multiplex PCR, and TCRdb holds only the in-frame ones, with some missing. The table shows roughly 500,000 clones, with 11% occurring only once. The sample was naive CD4+ T cells from blood. The receptor set was obtained from a woman between 18 and 29 years old in good health.

The chain joins TRBV7-9 to TRBJ1-1; D is undetermined. Germline-derived CDR1 and CDR2 are SEHNR and FQNEAQ (reference sequence). Between the trimmed V and J ends, which lost 7 bases and 4 bases, there was a span of 13 bases. The CDR3 extends over 13 amino acids. The CDR3 here is CASNPRRVTEAFF. CDR3 nucleotide sequence: TGTGCCAGCAACCCGCGAAGGGTCACTGAAGCTTTCTTT.

This clone was picked up a small number of times. This chain links TRBV4-2 with TRBJ2-3; 9 positions match TRBD2. The J segment lost 2 bases and the V segment lost 0 bases, leaving 6 bases of the junction unmatched. The CDR3 is made up of 17 amino acids. Germline V CDR1 and CDR2: LGHNA, YNFKEQ. CDR3 residues: CASSQDLLAGTTDTQYF. CDR3 in DNA: TGTGCCAGCAGCCAAGATCTCCTAGCGGGGACCACAGATACGCAGTATTTT.

This clone showed up just a few times. The genes are TRBV7-3 and TRBJ2-1; maybe TRBD1 (5 bases). The V gene lost 5 bases and the J gene lost 0 bases, with 14 bases spanning the gap. The CDR3 is 16 residues long. Germline V gives CDR1 SGHTA, CDR2 FQGTGA. Here the CDR3 DNA reads TGTGCCAGCAGCACCCAGGGCTCCCCCTCCTACAATGAGCAGTTCTTC. Amino acids: CASSTQGSPSYNEQFF.

This chain joins TRBV7-2 and TRBJ1-1, with D perhaps TRBD1 (5 bases). The CDR3 has 13 amino acids. The ends were cut back, 5 bases at V and 4 bases at J, with 11 bases in the middle. Germline V gives CDR1 SGHTA, CDR2 FQGNSA. CDR3 region: CASSGRGPTEAFF. The CDR3 coding sequence is TGTGCCAGCAGCGGGCGGGGCCCCACTGAAGCTTTCTTT.

This clone was seen only a few times. CDR3 protein: CASRAQGTGELFF. The CDR3 nucleotides read TGTGCCAGCAGGGCACAGGGAACCGGGGAGCTGTTTTTT. The chain links TRBV14 to TRBJ2-2; TRBD1 is a possible D gene (6 bases). The V end lost 6 bases, the J end lost 5 bases, and 10 bases lay between the germline ends. CDR3 size: 13 residues. Germline lookup yields CDR1 SGHDN and CDR2 FVKESK.

The chain employs TRBV29-1 and TRBJ2-2, with no clear D. CDR1 and CDR2 (germline): SQVTM, ANQGSEA. V was shortened by 5 bases and J by 8 bases, with 21 bases between the two germline ends. The CDR3 covers 15 residues. The CDR3 reads CSVLNPLAAPGELFF. The CDR3 DNA follows: TGCAGCGTTTTAAACCCGCTGGCGGCTCCTGGGGAGCTGTTTTTT.

This clone was counted a few times. The gene calls are TRBV29-1 and TRBJ1-4; D unclear. V was clipped by 7 bases and J by 0 bases, with 9 bases between them. The germline V gene has CDR1 SQVTM and CDR2 ANQGSEA. The CDR3 extends over 13 amino acids. The CDR3 is CSAINATNEKLFF. CDR3 nucleotide sequence: TGCAGCGCGATTAATGCAACTAATGAAAAACTGTTTTTT.

The chain carries TRBV19 and TRBJ2-1; D is uncertain. CDR3 size: 15 residues. V dropped 3 bases and J dropped 0 bases, with 9 bases sitting between them. Looked up from germline, CDR1 is LNHDA and CDR2 is SQIVND (reference sequence). The CDR3 region is CASSISRDSYNEQFF. CDR3 nucleotide sequence: TGTGCCAGTAGTATCTCCCGTGACTCCTACAATGAGCAGTTCTTC.

The rearrangement links TRBV4-1 to TRBJ1-2; the D is unclear. The CDR3 sequence is 11 residues long. Trimming took 0 bases from V and 8 from J, leaving 4 bases between them. Germline-derived CDR1 and CDR2 are MGHRA and YSYEKL. As DNA, the CDR3 is TGCGCCAGCAGCCAAGACAAGGGCTACACCTTC. As protein: CASSQDKGYTF.

The chain has TRBV7-2 and TRBJ2-3; 7 nucleotides align to TRBD2. V lost 5 bases, J lost 2 bases, and 7 bases stayed unmatched. This CDR3 region has 15 residues. Germline lookup yields CDR1 SGHTA and CDR2 FQGNSA. CDR3 in amino acids: CASSPRAGATDTQYF. CDR3 nucleotides: TGTGCCAGCAGCCCAAGGGCGGGAGCCACAGATACGCAGTATTTT. Complete variable domain (other parts from reference TRBV7-2 and TRBJ2-3): GAGVSQSPSNKVTEKGKDVELRCDPISGHTALYWYRQSLGQGLEFLIYFQGNSAPDKSGLPSDRFSAERTGGSVSTLTIQRTQQEDSAVYLCASSPRAGATDTQYFGPGTRLTVL.

The chain links TRBV29-1 to TRBJ2-1, with D perhaps TRBD2 (6 bases). This CDR3 has 11 amino acids. The V and J ends lost 5 bases and 15 bases respectively, with 17 bases between them. CDR1 is SQVTM, CDR2 ANQGSEA, per germline. The CDR3 DNA sequence: TGCAGCGTTTCCTTAGCGGCCGGGTCGTTCTTC. It translates to CSVSLAAGSFF.

The chain carries TRBV6-1 and TRBJ2-1; 7 bases align to TRBD1. The germline V gene has CDR1 MNHNS and CDR2 SASEGT. The V segment lost 8 bases and the J segment 7 bases; nucleotides outside the gene matches: 11. The length of the CDR3 is 14 residues. The chain's CDR3 is CASDADRALNEQFF. CDR3 nucleotide sequence: TGTGCCAGCGACGCCGACAGGGCGTTGAATGAGCAGTTCTTC.

The V and J genes are TRBV6-6 and TRBJ2-1; tentative D call: TRBD2 (7 bases). Germline V gene sequence: CDR1 MNHNY, CDR2 SVGAGI (reference sequence). V dropped 1 base and J dropped 4 bases, with 11 bases sitting between them. The CDR3 covers 15 residues. The CDR3 sequence: CASSYYREGYNEQFF. As DNA, the CDR3 is TGTGCCAGCAGTTACTACAGGGAGGGGTACAATGAGCAGTTCTTC.

The table lists this clone with a few counts. This chain connects TRBV28 to TRBJ2-5; 9 bases line up with TRBD1. V gave up 5 bases and J gave up 0 bases; unmatched junction bases: 7. Germline V CDR1 and CDR2: MDHEN, SYDVKM. There are 16 residues in the CDR3. The CDR3 DNA reads TGTGCCAGCAGTAGGAGCGGGACAGGGTACCAAGAGACCCAGTACTTC. Protein product: CASSRSGTGYQETQYF.

The chain is built from TRBV15 and TRBJ1-1; TRBD1 is a possible D gene (5 bases). The CDR3 runs to 11 residues. V was pared by 6 bases and J by 7 bases, with 9 bases between. CDR1 is LNHNV, CDR2 YYDKDF, per germline (reference sequence). The CDR3: CATRGVSEAFF. CDR3 bases: TGTGCCACCAGGGGGGTTAGTGAAGCTTTCTTT.

This clone was detected only a few times. The chain links TRBV30 to TRBJ1-1; TRBD1 agrees at 7 bases. V was clipped by 0 bases and J by 9 bases; unmatched bases: 16. This CDR3 is built from 16 residues. CDR1 and CDR2 from the germline V gene are GTSNPN and SVGIG (reference sequence). The CDR3 region is CAWSVPKGQKVTKAFF. CDR3 DNA sequence: TGTGCCTGGAGTGTACCGAAGGGACAGAAAGTAACCAAAGCTTTCTTT.

V is TRBV7-2 and J is TRBJ1-1; unclear D gene. Germline V gene lookup returns CDR1 SGHTA and CDR2 FQGNSA. This CDR3 comprises 14 residues. V lost 5 bases and J lost 1, with 11 bases in between. CDR3 residues: CASSPDLGNTEAFF. The CDR3 DNA is TGTGCCAGCAGCCCCGATTTAGGGAACACTGAAGCTTTCTTT.

Only a few counts were recorded for this clone. This chain links TRBV30 with TRBJ1-5, with D unresolved. Germline lookup yields CDR1 GTSNPN and CDR2 SVGIG (reference sequence). V was trimmed by 3 bases and J by 4 bases, leaving 13 bases between them. This CDR3 spans 14 amino acids. The DNA of the CDR3 is TGTGCCTGGAGCGGTTCAGGTCCGAATCAGCCCCAGCATTTT. Translation: CAWSGSGPNQPQHF.

J is TRBJ1-1 and V is TRBV29-1, with D possibly TRBD1 on 5 matching bases. This CDR3 has 16 amino acids. Germline assignment: CDR1 SQVTM and CDR2 ANQGSEA. V lost 2 bases and J 3 bases, leaving 19 bases between the germline ends. The CDR3 is CSVERGRRGGDTEAFF. CDR3 sequence (DNA): TGCAGCGTTGAAAGGGGCCGCCGAGGTGGGGACACTGAAGCTTTCTTT.

The CDR3 nucleotides are TGTGCCAGCGGACCCACTACTGAAGCTTTCTTT. Encoded protein: CASGPTTEAFF. V is TRBV28 and J is TRBJ1-1, with no clear D. Trimming removed 8 bases at V and 5 bases at J, with 9 bases between. The CDR3 covers 11 residues. Germline values: CDR1 MDHEN, CDR2 SYDVKM. Full variable domain (rest looked up from reference TRBV28 and TRBJ1-1): DVKVTQSSRYLVKRTGEKVFLECVQDMDHENMFWYRQDPGLGLRLIYFSYDVKMKEKGDIPEGYSVSREKKERFSLILESASTNQTSMYLCASGPTTEAFFGQGTRLTVV.

This clone was counted only a few times. This chain joins TRBV7-2 and TRBJ2-1; perhaps TRBD2 as D (6 bases). The CDR3 is made up of 14 amino acids. From germline, CDR1 is SGHTA and CDR2 FQGNSA. Deletions cut 3 bases from V and 9 bases from J, with 15 bases between. The CDR3 nucleotides read TGTGCCAGCAGCTTCGAACGGGAGCGTACTGAGCAGTTCTTC. Its translation: CASSFERERTEQFF.

This clone showed up just a few times. This chain uses TRBV14 with TRBJ1-1; D ambiguous. V was cut by 3 bases and J by 0 bases, with 5 bases left in between. Per germline, CDR1 SGHDN and CDR2 FVKESK. This CDR3 spans 13 amino acids. CDR3 sequence: CASSHKMNTEAFF. In DNA, the CDR3 is TGTGCCAGCAGCCACAAAATGAACACTGAAGCTTTCTTT. The full variable domain, completed using reference TRBV14 and TRBJ1-1, is EAGVTQFPSHSVIEKGQTVTLRCDPISGHDNLYWYRRVMGKEIKFLLHFVKESKQDESGMPNNRFLAERTGGTYSTLKVQPAELEDSGVYFCASSHKMNTEAFFGQGTRLTVV.